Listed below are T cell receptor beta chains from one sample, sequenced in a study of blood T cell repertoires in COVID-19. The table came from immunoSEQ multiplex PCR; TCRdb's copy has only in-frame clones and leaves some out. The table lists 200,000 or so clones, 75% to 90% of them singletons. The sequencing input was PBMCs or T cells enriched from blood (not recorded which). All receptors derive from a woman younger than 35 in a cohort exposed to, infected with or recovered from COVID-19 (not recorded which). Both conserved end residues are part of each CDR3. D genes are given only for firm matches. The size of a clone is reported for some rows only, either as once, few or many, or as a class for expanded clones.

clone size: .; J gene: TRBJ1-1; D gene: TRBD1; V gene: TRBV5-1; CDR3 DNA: TGCGCCAGCAGCGTGGACAGGGTTGATGAAGCTTTCTTT; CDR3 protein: CASSVDRVDEAFF
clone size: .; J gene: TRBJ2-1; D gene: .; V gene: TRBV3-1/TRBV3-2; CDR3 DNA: TGTGCCAGCAGCCCACAAGATCCCAATGAGCAGTTCTTC; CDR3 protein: CASSPQDPNEQFF
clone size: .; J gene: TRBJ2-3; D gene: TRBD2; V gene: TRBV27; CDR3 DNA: TGTGCCAGCAGTTTCTATAGCGGGGGCGGACCAGATACGCAGTATTTT; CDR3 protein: CASSFYSGGGPDTQYF
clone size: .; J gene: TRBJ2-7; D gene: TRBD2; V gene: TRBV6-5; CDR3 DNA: TGTGCCAGCAAACTACTAGCGGGAATCACCTACGAGCAGTACTTC; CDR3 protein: CASKLLAGITYEQYF
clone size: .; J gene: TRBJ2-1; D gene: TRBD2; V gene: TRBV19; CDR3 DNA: TGTGCCAGTAGTATCCTTAGCGGGAGTCGTGGTGGTCTTGAGCAGTTCTTC; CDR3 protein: CASSILSGSRGGLEQFF
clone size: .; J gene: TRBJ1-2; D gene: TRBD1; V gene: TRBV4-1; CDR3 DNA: TGCGCCAGCAGCCGGTCGGGACAGAACTATGGCTACACCTTC; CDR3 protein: CASSRSGQNYGYTF
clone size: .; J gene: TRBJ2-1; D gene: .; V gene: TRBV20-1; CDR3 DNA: TGCAGTGCTAGACCCATCTACGAGCAGTTCTTC; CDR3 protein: CSARPIYEQFF
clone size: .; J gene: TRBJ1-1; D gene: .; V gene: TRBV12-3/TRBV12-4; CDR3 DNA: TGTGCCAGCAGTACCCAGGAGAACACTGAAGCTTTCTTT; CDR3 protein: CASSTQENTEAFF
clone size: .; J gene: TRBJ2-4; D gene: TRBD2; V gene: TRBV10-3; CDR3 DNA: TGTGCCATCAGTGGAGGCAGGGAGGGAGACATTCAGTACTTC; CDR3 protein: CAISGGREGDIQYF
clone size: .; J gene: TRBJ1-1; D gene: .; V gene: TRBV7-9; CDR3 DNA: TGTGCCAGCAGCTTAACCCTCGGGGGGAACACTGAAGCTTTCTTT; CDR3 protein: CASSLTLGGNTEAFF
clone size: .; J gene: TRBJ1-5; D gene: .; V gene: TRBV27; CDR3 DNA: TGTGCCAGCAGCCTCCAGGGTAGCAATCAGCCCCAGCATTTT; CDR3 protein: CASSLQGSNQPQHF
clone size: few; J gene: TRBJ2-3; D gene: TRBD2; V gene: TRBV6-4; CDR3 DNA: TGTGCCAGCAGCGCCACTAGCGGGGGCACAGATACGCAGTATTTT; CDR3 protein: CASSATSGGTDTQYF
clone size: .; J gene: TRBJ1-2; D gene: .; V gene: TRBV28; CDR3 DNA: TGTGCCAGCAGTTTCGCGGCGGGGGCGTATGGCTACACCTTC; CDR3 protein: CASSFAAGAYGYTF
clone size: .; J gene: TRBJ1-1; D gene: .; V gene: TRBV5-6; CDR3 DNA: TGTGCCAGCAGCTTGGGGGGCCTGGAGTGGGACACTGAAGCTTTCTTT; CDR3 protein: CASSLGGLEWDTEAFF
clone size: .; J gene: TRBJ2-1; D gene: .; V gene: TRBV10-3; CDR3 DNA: TGTGCCATCAGTGAGGGGCAGAACAATGAGCAGTTCTTC; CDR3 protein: CAISEGQNNEQFF
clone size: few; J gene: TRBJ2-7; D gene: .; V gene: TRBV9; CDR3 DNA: TGTGCCAGCAGTCGACAGGGACTTTCCGAGCAGTACTTC; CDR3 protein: CASSRQGLSEQYF
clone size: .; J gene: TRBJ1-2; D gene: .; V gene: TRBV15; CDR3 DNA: .; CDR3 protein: CATSSVGQGTIGTF
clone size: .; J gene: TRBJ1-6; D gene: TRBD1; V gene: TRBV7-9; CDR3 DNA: TGTGCCAGCAGCTACGGGACAGGGATATACCCCCTCCACTTT; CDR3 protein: CASSYGTGIYPLHF
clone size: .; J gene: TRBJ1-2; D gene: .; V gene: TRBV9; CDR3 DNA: TGTGCCAGCAGCGTAGCTGCGGGAGCGGGCTATGGCTACACCTTC; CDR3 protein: CASSVAAGAGYGYTF
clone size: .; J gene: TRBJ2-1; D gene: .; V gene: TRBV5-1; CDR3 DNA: TGCGCCAGCACGGACTTCGTCTCCTACAATGAGCAGTTCTTC; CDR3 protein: CASTDFVSYNEQFF
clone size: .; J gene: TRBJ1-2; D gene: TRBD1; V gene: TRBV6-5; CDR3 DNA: TGTGCCAGCAGTAGCGGACAGGGCCGCTATGGCTACACCTTC; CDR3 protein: CASSSGQGRYGYTF
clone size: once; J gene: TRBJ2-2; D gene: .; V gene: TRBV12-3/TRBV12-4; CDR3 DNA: TGTGCCAGCAAGGGGGACACCGGGGAGCTGTTTTTT; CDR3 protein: CASKGDTGELFF
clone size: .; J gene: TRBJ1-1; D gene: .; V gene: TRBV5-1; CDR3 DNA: TGCGCCAGCAGCTTGTTGGGAGGAAACACTGAAGCTTTCTTT; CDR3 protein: CASSLLGGNTEAFF
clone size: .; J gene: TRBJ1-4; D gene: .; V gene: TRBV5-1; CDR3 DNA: TGCGCCAGCAGCTTTTCCGACCGCGGCGTACTGTTTTTT; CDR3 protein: CASSFSDRGVLFF
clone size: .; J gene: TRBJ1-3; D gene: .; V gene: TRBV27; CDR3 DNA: TGTGCCAGCAGTTTATCAGGGGAACGAAACACCATATATTTT; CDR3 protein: CASSLSGERNTIYF
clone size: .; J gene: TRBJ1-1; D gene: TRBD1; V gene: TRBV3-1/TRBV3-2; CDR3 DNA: TGTGCCAGCAGTCCAAAGGACAGGGGTGGAACTGAAGCTTTCTTT; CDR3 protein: CASSPKDRGGTEAFF
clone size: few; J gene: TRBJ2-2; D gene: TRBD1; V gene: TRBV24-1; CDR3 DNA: TGTGCCACCAGTGATTGGGACAGCGCGAACACCGGGGAGCTGTTTTTT; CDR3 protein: CATSDWDSANTGELFF
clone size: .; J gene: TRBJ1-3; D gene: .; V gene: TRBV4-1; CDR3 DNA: TGCGCCAGCAGGACGACCGCGGTAGACTCTGGAAACACCATATATTTT; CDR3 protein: CASRTTAVDSGNTIYF
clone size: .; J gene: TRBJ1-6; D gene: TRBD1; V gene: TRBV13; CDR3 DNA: TGTGCCAGCAGCTCCGGGACAGGGAATTCACCCCTCCACTTT; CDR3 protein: CASSSGTGNSPLHF
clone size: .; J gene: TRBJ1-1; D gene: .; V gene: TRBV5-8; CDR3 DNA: TGTGCCAGCAGCTTACAGGGTCGTAACACTGAAGCTTTCTTT; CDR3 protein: CASSLQGRNTEAFF
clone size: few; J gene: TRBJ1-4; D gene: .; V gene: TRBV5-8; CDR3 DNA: TGTGCCAGCAGCTTGGGACATTCGGCGGGGGTTAATGAAAAACTGTTTTTT; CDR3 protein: CASSLGHSAGVNEKLFF
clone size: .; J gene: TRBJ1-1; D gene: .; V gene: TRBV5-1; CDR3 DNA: TGCGCCAGCAGCTCGTACTACGCCGGGGACATCCCCTCAAAGCTCACTGAAGCTTTCTTT; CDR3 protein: CASSSYYAGDIPSKLTEAFF
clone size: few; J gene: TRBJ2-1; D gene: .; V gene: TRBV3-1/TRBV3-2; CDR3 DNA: TGTGCCAGCAGCTCCCTCAATGAGCAGTTCTTC; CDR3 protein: CASSSLNEQFF
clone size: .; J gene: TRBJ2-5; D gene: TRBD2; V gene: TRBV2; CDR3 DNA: TGTGCCAGTTGCGGACTAGCGGAAGAGACCCAGTACTTC; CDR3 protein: CASCGLAEETQYF
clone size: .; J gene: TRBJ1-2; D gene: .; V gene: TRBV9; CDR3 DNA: TGTGCCAGCAGCGTAGATTATCGTTATTCTAACTATGGCTACACCTTC; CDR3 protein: CASSVDYRYSNYGYTF
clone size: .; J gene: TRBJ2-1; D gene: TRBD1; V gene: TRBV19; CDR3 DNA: TGTGCCAGTAGTCTCGAGGGACAGATGAATGAGCAGTTCTTC; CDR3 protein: CASSLEGQMNEQFF
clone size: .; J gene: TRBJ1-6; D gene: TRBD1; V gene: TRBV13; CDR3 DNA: TGTGCCAGCAGCTTAGCCGGGGACAGGGATTATAATTCACCCCTCCACTTT; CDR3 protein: CASSLAGDRDYNSPLHF
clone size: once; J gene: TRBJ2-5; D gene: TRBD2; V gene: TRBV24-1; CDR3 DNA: TGTGCCACCGAATTTATTAGTACCCGACTAGCGGGAGGGTCGGAGACCCAGTACTTC; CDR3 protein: CATEFISTRLAGGSETQYF
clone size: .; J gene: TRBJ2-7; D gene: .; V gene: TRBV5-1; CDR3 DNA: TGCGCCAGCAGCTCAGGGTCCTCCTACGAGCAGTACTTC; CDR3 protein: CASSSGSSYEQYF
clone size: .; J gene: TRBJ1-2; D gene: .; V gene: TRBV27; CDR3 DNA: TGTGCCAGCGGACAGTTCTATGGCTACACCTTC; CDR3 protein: CASGQFYGYTF
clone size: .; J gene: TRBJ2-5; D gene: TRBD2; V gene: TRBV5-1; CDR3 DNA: TGCGCCAGCAGCTTAGCGGGGGGGCTGGGGCAAGAGACCCAGTACTTC; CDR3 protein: CASSLAGGLGQETQYF
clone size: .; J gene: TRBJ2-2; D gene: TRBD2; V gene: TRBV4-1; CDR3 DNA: TGCGCCAGCAGCGGACTAGCGGCCAACACCGGGGAGCTGTTTTTT; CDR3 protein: CASSGLAANTGELFF
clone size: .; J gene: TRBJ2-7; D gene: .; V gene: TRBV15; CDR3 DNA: TGTGCCACCAGCAGAGAGGGGGCGGAGACCTACGAGCAGTACTTC; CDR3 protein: CATSREGAETYEQYF
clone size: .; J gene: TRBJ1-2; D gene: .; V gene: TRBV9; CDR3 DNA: TGTGCCAGCAGCGTTAGCCGGGACATCGACTATGGCTACACCTTC; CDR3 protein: CASSVSRDIDYGYTF
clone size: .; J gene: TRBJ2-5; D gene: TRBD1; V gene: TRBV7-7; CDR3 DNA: TGTGCCAGCAGCCTCGGGACAGGGGAAGAGACCCAGTACTTC; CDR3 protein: CASSLGTGEETQYF
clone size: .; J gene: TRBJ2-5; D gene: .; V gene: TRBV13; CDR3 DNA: TGTGCCAGCAGCTTAGGCCGAGAGGAGACCCAGTACTTC; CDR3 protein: CASSLGREETQYF
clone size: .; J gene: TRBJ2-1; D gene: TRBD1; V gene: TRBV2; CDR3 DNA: TGTGCCAGCAGACGACAGGGGGGGACGGAGGAGCAGTTCTTC; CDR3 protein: CASRRQGGTEEQFF
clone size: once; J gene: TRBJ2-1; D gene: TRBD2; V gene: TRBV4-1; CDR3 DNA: TGCGCCAGCAGCCAGCGACTAGCGGAGACGGCACGTGAGCAGTTCTTC; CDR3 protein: CASSQRLAETAREQFF
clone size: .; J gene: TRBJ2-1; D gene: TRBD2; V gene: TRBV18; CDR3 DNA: TGTGCCAGCTCAAGAAAGCGGGAGACAAACAATGAGCAGTTCTTC; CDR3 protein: CASSRKRETNNEQFF
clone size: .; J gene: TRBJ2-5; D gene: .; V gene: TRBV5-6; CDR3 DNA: TGTGCCAGCAGCTATAGTAAGACCCAGTACTTC; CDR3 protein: CASSYSKTQYF
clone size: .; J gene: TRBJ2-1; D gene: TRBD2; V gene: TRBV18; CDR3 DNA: TGTGTCAGCTCACGCGGGGGGAACTCCTACAATGAGCAGTTCTTC; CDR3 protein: CVSSRGGNSYNEQFF
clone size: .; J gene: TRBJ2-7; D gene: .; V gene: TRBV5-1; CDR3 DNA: TGCGCCAGCAGCTTGGTGGCTAGCAGACTAGGAGAGCAGTACTTC; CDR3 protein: CASSLVASRLGEQYF
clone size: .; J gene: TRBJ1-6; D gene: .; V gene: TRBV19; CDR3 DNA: TGTGCCAGTAGAAATAGCCGGGTTAATTCACCCCTCCACTTT; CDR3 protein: CASRNSRVNSPLHF
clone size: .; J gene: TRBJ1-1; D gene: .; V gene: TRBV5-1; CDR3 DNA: TGCGCCAGCAGCCTACCGGGAGCGAACACTGAAGCTTTCTTT; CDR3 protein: CASSLPGANTEAFF